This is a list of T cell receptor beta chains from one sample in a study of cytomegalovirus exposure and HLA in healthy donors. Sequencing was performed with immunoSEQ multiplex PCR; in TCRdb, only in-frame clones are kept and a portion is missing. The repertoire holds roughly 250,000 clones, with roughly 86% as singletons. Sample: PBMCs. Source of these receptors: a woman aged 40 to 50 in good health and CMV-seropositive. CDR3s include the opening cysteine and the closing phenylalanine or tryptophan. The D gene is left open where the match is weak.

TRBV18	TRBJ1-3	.	CASSPAGGGNTIYF
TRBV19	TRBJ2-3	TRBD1	CASSTRQGSSTDTQYF
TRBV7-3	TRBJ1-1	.	CASGTGRAEAFF
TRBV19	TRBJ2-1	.	CASSNRESSYNEQFF
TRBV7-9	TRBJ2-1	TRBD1	CASRRQGVGNEQFF
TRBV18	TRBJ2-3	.	CASSREWGSTDTQYF
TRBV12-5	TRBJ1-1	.	CASASPGNTEAFF
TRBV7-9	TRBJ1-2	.	CASSLGGEGYTF
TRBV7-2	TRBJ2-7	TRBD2	CASSFIAGNNYEQYF
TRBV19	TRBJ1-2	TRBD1	CASSRGDYGYTF
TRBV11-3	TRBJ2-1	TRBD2	CASSATSGSDNEQFF
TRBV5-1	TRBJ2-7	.	CASSLGGHEQYF
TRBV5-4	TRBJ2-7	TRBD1	CASSQADRASGEQYF
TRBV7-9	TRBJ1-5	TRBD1	CASSLATGGNQPQHF
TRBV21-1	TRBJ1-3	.	CASSKGVGAGRDTIYF
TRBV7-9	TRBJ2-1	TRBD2	CASSLGWEGDYNEQFF
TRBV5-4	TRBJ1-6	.	CASSLRDSNSPLHF
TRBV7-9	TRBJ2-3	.	CASSSPSAGPTDTQYF
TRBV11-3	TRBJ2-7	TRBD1	CASSKTTGPGEQYF
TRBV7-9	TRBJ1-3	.	CASSTPQGRFLNAPNTIYF
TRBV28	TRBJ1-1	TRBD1	CASSPATGGTEAFF
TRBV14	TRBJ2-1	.	CASSQVIGSYYNEQFF
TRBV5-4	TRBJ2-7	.	CASSFGDEQYF
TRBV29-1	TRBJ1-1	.	CSVEGFLRKNTEAFF
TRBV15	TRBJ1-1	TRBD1	CATKQFERTGRTEAFF
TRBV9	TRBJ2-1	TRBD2	CASSVRGTSGRLLLSSIEQFF
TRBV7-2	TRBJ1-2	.	CASSLEQQTPGYTF
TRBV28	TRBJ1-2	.	CATETVNGYTF
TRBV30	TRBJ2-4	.	CAWSVLGGSQYF
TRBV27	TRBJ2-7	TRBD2	CASSPRGAGGTYEQYF
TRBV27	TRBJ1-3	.	CASSLSSTTGSIYF
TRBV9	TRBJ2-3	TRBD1	CASSVVHRGTDAQYF
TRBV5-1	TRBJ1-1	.	CASSLANGDANTEAFF
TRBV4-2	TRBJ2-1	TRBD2	CASSRTSGSYEQFF
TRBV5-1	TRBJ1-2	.	CASSFGGPGYGYTF
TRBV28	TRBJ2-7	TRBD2	CASPPSGSSYEQYF
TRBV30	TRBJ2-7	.	CAWSVYLGAAPSYEQYF
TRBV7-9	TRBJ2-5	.	CASSRQETQYF
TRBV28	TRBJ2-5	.	CASSLRETQYF
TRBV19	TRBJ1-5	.	CASSTGYADQPQHF
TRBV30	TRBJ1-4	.	CAWSVQEKLFF
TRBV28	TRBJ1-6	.	CASSPLNSPLHF
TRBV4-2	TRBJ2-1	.	CASSQEWRPGYNEQFF
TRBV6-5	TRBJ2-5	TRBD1	CASSYSYDRAETQYF
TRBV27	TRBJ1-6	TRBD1	CASSLGQLYNSPLHF
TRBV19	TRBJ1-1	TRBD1	CASSNTGGDTEAFF
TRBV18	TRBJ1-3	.	CASSPQGTPGNTIYF
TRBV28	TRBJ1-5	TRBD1	CASSLFGTGVNQPQHF
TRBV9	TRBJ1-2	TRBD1	CASSGTGEYGYTF
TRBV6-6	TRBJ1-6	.	CASSPSRTGSPLHF
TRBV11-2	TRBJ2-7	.	CASSLDTGTTYSYEQYF
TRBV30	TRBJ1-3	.	CAWTGDSGNTIYF
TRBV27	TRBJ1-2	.	CASSFRGDLYGYTF
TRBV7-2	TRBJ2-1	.	CASSLTADTYNEQFF
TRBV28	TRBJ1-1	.	CASTSARGAFF